This T cell receptor beta chain was observed in a study of regulatory T cells in long-lasting Graves disease. As to time point: newly diagnosed GD, antithyroid drugs for less than 3 months. From RNA extracted from PBMCs, the TCR library was made. Trimming took 5 bases from V and 2 from J, leaving 10 bases between them. The CDR3 consists of 14 residues. The V gene's germline CDR1 is SGHVS and CDR2 FQNEAQ. This clonotype appeared a few times. Arm-PCR of CDR3 regions and iRepertoire HTBI primers were used to build TCR beta libraries. Via MiXCR, TCRdb re-called the multiplex PCR reads, giving one row per CDR3 protein. Found here are 300,000 to 400,000 distinct CDR3 sequences, around 17% of them singletons; the top ten hold 25% to 30%. These sequences were also reported in another study, on T cells in Graves' hyperthyroidism and ophthalmopathy. Per that study: Clinical symptoms, serum thyroxine, TRAb, thyroid ultrasound and orbital computed tomography informed diagnoses.

The TCR comes from a man aged 35 to 55 with Graves disease. The chain uses TRBV7-8 and TRBJ1-5; D is uncertain. The sequences come from peripheral blood mononuclear cells (PBMCs), collected at new diagnosis, from a patient treated with antithyroid drugs. The CDR3 here is CASSVDVGNQPQHF. In DNA form, the CDR3 reads TGTGCCAGCAGCGTCGACGTGGGCAATCAGCCCCAGCATTTT.